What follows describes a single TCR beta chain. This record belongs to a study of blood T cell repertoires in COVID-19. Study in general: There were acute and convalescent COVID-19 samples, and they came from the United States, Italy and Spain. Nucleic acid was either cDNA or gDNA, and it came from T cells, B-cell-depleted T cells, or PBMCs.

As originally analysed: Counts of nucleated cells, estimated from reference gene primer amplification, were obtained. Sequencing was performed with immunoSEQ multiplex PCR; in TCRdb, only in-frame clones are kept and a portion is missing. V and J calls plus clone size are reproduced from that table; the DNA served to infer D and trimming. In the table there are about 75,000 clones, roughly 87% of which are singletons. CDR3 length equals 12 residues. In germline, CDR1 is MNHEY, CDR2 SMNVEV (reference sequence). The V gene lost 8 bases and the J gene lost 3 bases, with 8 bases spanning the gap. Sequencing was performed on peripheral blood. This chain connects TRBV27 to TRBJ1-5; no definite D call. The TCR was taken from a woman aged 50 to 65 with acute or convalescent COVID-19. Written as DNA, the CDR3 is TGTGCCAGCTCAGGTATCAATCAGCCCCAGCATTTT. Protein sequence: CASSGINQPQHF.